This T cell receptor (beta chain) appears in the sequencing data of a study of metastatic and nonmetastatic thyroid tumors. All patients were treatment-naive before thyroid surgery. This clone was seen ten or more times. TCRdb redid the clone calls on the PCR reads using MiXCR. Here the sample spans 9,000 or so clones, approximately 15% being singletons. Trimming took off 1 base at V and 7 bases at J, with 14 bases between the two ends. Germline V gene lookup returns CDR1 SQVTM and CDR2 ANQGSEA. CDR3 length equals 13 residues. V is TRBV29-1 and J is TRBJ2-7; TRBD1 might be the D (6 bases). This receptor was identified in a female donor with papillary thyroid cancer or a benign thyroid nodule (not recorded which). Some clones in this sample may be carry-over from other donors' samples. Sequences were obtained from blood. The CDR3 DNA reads TGCAGCGTTGAAGCACGGAGAACAGGGGAGCAGTACTTC. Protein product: CSVEARRTGEQYF.